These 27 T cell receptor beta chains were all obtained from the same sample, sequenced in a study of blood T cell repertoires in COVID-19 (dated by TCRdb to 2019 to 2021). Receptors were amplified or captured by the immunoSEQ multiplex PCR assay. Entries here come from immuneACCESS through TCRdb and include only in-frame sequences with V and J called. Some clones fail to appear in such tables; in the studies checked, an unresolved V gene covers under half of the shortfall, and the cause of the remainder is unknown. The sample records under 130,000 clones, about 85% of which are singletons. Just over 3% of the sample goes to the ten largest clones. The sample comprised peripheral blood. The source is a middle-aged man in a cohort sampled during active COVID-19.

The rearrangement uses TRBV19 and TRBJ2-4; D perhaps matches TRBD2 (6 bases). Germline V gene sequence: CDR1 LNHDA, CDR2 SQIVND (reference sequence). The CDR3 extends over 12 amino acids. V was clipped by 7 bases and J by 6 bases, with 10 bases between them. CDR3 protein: CASTGTRNIQYF. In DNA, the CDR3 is TGTGCCAGTACGGGGACTCGAAACATTCAGTACTTC. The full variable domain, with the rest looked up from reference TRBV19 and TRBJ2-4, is DGGITQSPKYLFRKEGQNVTLSCEQNLNHDAMYWYRQDPGQGLRLIYYSQIVNDFQKGDIAEGYSVSREKKESFPLTVTSAQKNPTAFYLCASTGTRNIQYFGAGTRLSVL.

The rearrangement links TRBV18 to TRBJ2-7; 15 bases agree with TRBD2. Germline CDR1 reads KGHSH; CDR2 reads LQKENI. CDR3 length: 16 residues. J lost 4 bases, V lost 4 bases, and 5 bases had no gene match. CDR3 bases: TGTGCCAGCTCACGCTCCGGGACTAGCGGGGGGTACGAGCAGTACGTC. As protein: CASSRSGTSGGYEQYV.

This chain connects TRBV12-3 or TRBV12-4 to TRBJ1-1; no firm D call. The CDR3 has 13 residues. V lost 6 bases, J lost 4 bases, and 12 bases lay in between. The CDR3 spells CASRSPRGTEAFF. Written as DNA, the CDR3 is TGTGCCAGCAGGTCCCCCCGGGGCACTGAAGCTTTCTTT.

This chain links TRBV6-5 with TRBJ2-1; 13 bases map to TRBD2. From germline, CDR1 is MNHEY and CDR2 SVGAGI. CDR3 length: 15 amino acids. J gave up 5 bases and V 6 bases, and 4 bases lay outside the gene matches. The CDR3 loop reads CASRPGTSGNNEQFF. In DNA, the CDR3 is TGTGCCAGCAGACCTGGGACTAGCGGGAACAATGAGCAGTTCTTC.

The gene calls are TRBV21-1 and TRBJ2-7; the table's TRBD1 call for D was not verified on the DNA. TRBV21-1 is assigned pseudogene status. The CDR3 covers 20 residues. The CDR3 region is CASSKRATERHNWESYEQYV. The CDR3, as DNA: TGTGCCAGCAGCAAAAGGGCGACAGAACGGCATAATTGGGAATCCTACGAGCAGTACGTC.

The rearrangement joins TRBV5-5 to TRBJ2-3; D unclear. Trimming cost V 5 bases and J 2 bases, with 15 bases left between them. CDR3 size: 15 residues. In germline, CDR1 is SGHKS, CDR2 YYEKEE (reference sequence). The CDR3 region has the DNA TGTGCCAGCAGGCCGACACCAAGTTCCACAGATACGCAGTATTTT. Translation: CASRPTPSSTDTQYF.

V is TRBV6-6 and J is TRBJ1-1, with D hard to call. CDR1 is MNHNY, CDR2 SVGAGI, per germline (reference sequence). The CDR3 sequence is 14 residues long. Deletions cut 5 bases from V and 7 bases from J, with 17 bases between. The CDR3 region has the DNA TGTGCCAGCAGTACCTCGCGGCACTCCCTTGAAGCTTTCTTT. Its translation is CASSTSRHSLEAFF.

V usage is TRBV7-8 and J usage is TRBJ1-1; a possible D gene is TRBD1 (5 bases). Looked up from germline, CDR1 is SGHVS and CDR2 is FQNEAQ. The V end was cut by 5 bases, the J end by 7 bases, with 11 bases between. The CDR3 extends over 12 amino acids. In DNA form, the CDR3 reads TGTGCCAGCAGCGGGCAGGGTATTGAAGCTTTCTTT. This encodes CASSGQGIEAFF.

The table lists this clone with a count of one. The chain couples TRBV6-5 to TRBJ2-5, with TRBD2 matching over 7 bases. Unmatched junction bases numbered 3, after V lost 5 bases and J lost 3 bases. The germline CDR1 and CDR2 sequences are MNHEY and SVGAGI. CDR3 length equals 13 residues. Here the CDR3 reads CASSPGLEETQYF. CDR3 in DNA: TGTGCCAGCAGTCCCGGACTAGAAGAGACCCAGTACTTC.

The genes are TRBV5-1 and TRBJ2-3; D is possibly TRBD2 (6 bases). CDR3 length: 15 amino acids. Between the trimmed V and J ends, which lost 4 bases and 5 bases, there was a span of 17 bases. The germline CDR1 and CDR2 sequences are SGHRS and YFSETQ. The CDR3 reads CASSVRGDRGDTQYF. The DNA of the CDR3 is TGCGCCAGCAGCGTCCGCGGGGATAGAGGAGATACGCAGTATTTT.

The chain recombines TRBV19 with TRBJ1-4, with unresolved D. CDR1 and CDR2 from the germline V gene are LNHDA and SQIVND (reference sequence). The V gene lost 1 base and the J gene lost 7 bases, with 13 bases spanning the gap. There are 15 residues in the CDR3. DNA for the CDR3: TGTGCCAGTAGTATAGGTCAGTGGCCCCCTGAAAAACTGTTTTTT. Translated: CASSIGQWPPEKLFF.

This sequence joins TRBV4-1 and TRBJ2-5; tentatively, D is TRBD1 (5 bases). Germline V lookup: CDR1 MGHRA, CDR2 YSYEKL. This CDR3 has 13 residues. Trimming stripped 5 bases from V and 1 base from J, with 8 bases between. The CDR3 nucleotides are TGCGCCAGCAGCAGGGGTCCCCAAGAGACCCAGTACTTC. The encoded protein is CASSRGPQETQYF.

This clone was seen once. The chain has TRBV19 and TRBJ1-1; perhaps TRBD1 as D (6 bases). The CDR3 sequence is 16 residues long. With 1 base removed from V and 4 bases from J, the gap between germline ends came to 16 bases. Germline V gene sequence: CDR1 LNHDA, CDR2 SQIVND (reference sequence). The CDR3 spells CASSIGWNRVGTEAFF. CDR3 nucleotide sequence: TGTGCCAGTAGTATAGGGTGGAACAGGGTGGGCACTGAAGCTTTCTTT.

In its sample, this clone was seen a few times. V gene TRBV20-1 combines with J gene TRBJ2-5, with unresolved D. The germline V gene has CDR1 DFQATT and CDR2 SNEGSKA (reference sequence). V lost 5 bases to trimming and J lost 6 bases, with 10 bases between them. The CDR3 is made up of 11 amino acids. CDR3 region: CSARVVKTQYF. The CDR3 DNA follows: TGCAGTGCTCGGGTCGTGAAGACCCAGTACTTC.

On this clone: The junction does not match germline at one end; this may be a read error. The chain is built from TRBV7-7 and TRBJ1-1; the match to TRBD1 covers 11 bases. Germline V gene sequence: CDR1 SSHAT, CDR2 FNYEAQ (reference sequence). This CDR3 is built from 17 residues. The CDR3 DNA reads TGTGCTAGCAGCCCTCTTAGGACAGGGGGCTTAAACACTGAAGCTTTCTTT. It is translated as CASSPLRTGGLNTEAFF.

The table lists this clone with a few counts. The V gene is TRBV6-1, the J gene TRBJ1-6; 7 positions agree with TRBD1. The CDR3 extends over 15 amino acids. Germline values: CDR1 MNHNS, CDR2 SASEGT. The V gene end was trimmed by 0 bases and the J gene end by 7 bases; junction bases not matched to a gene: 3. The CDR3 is CASSEAQGGNSPLHF. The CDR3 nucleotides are TGTGCCAGCAGTGAAGCTCAGGGGGGAAATTCACCCCTCCACTTT.

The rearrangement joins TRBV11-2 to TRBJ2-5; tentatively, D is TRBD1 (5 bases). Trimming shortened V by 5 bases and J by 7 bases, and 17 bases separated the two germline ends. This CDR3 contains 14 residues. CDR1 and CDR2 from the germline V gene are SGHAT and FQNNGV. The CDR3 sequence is CASSEETVLGTQYF. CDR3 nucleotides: TGTGCCAGCAGCGAGGAGACAGTCCTAGGGACCCAGTACTTC.

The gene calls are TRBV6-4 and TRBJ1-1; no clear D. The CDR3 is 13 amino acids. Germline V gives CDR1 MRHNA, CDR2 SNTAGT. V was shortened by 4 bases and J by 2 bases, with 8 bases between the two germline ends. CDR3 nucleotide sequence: TGTGCCAGCAGTGCCAACTATAACACTGAAGCTTTCTTT. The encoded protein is CASSANYNTEAFF.

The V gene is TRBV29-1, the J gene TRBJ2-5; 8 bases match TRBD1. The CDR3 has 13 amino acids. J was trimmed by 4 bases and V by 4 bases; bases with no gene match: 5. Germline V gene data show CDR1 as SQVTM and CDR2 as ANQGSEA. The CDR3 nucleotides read TGCAGCGTTGGCAGGGGGCTTGTAGAGACCCAGTACTTC. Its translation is CSVGRGLVETQYF.

For the CDR3, the DNA is TGTGCCAGCAGTGAAGCGCGGCAGATCTCCTATGGCTACACCTTC. It yields the protein CASSEARQISYGYTF. The chain has TRBV2 and TRBJ1-2; unclear D gene. Germline V lookup: CDR1 SNHLY, CDR2 FYNNEI. V was shortened by 0 bases and J by 4 bases, with 12 bases between the two germline ends. This CDR3 contains 15 residues. The full variable domain, with the rest looked up from reference TRBV2 and TRBJ1-2, is EPEVTQTPSHQVTQMGQEVILRCVPISNHLYFYWYRQILGQKVEFLVSFYNNEISEKSEIFDDQFSVERPDGSNFTLKIRSTKLEDSAMYFCASSEARQISYGYTFGSGTRLTVV.

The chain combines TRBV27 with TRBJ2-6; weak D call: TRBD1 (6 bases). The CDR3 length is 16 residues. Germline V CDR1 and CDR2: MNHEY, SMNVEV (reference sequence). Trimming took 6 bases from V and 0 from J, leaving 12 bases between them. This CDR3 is CASSRTGSSGANVLTF. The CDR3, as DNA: TGTGCCAGCAGCCGAACAGGGAGCTCTGGGGCCAACGTCCTGACTTTC.

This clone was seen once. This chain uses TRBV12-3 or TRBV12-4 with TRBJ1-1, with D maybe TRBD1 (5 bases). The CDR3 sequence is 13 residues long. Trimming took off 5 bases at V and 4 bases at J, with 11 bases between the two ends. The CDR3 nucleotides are TGTGCCAGCAGTACCCCCAGGGCCACTGAAGCTTTCTTT. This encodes CASSTPRATEAFF.

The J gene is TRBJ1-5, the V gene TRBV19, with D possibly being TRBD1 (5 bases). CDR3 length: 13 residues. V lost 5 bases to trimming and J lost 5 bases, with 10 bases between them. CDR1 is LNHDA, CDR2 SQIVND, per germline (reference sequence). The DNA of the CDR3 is TGTGCCAGTAGTGTTGGGGGGGATCAGCCCCAGCATTTT. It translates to CASSVGGDQPQHF.

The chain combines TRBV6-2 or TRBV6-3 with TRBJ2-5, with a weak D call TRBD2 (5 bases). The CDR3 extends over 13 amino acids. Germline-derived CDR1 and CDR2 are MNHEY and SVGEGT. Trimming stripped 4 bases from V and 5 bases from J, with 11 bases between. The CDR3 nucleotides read TGTGCCAGCAGTTCTATCACGGGGGAGACCCAGTACTTC. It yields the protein CASSSITGETQYF.

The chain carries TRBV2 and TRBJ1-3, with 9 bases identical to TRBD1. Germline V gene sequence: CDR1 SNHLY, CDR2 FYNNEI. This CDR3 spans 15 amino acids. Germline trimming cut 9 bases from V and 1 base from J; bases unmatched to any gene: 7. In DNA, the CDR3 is TGTGCCAGTCAACCACAGGGGGCTTCTGGAAACACCATATATTTT. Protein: CASQPQGASGNTIYF.

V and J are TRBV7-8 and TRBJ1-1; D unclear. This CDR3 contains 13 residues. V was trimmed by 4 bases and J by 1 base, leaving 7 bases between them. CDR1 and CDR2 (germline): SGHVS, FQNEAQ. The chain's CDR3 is CASSSSGNTEAFF. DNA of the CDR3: TGTGCCAGCAGCTCATCAGGGAACACTGAAGCTTTCTTT.

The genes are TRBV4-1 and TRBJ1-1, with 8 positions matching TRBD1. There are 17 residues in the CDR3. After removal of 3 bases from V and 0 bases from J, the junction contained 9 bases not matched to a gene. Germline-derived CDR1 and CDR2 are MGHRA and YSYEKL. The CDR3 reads CASSHLGQASLNTEAFF. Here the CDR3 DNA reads TGCGCCAGCAGCCACCTGGGACAGGCGAGTTTGAACACTGAAGCTTTCTTT.